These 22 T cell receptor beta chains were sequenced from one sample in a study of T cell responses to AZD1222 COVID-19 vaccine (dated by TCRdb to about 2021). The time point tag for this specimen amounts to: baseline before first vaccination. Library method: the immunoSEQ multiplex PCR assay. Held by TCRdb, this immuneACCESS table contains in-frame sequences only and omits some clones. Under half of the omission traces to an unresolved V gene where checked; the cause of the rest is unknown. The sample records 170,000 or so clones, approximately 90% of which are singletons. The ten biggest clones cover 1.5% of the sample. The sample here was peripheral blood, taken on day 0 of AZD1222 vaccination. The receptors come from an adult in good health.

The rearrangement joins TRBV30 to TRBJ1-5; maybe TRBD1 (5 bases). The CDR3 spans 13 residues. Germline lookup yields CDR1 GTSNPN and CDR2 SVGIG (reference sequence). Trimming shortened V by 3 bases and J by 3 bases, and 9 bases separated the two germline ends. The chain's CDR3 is CAWSTDNNQPQHF. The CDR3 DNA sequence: TGTGCCTGGAGCACGGACAACAATCAGCCCCAGCATTTT.

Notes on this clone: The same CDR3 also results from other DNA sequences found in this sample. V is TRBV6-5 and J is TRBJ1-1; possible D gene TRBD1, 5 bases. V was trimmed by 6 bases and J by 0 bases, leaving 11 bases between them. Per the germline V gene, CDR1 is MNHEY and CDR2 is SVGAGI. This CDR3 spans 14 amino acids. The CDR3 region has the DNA TGTGCCAGCAGCCGACAGATCATGAACACTGAAGCTTTCTTT. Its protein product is CASSRQIMNTEAFF.

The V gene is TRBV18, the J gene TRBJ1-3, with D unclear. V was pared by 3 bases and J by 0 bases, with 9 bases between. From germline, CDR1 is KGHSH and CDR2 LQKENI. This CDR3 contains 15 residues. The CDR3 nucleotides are TGTGCCAGCTCACCGCCGGTTTACTCTGGAAACACCATATATTTT. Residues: CASSPPVYSGNTIYF.

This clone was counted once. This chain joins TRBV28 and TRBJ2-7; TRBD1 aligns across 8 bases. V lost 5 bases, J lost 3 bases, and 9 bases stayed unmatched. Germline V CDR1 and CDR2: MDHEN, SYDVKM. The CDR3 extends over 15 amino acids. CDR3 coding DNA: TGTGCCAGCAGTCTTAGGACAGGGCCCAGCTACGAGCAGTACTTC. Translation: CASSLRTGPSYEQYF.

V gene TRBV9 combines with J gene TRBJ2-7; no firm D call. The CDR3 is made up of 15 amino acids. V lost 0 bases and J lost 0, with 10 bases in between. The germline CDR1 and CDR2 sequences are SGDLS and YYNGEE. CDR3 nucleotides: TGTGCCAGCAGCGTAGGTATCGATCCCTCCTACGAGCAGTACTTC. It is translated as CASSVGIDPSYEQYF.

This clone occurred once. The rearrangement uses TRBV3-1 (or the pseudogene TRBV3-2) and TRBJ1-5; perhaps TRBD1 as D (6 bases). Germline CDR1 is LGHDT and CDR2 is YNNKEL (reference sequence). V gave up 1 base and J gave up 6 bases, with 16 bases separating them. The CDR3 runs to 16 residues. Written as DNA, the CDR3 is TGTGCCAGCAGCCAAGGGGGCCCGGGGGCGGGTCAGCCCCAGCATTTT. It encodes CASSQGGPGAGQPQHF.

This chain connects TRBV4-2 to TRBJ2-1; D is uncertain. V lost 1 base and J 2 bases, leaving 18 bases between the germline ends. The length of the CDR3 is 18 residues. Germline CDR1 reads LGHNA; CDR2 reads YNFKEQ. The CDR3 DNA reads TGTGCCAGCAGCCAAGTTACCCGACTTAATCCGGCCTACAATGAGCAGTTCTTC. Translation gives CASSQVTRLNPAYNEQFF.

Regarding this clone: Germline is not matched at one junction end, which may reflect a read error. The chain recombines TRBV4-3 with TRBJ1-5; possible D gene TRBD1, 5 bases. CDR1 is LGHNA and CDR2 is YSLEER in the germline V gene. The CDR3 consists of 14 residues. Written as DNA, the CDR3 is TGCGCCAGCGGCCAAGATCTAGGGGTTCAGCCCCAGCATTTT. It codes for CASGQDLGVQPQHF.

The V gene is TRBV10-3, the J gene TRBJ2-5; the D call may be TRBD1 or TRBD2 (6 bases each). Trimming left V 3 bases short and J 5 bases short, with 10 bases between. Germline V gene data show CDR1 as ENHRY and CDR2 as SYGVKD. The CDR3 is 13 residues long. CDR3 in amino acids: CAISERGRETQYF. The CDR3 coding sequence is TGTGCCATCAGTGAAAGGGGGAGGGAGACCCAGTACTTC.

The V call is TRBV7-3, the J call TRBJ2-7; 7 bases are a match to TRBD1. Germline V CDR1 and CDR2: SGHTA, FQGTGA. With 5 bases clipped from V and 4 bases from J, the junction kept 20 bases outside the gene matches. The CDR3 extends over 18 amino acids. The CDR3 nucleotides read TGTGCCAGCAGCCCCCGAGAGTCACCCGGGACAGCACTTTACGAGCAGTACTTC. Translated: CASSPRESPGTALYEQYF.

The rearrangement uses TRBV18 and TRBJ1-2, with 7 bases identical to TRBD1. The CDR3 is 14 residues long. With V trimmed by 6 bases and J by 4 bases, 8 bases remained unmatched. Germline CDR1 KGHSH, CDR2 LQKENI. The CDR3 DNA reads TGTGCCAGCTCGCCTACAGGGGAGGCCTATGGCTACACCTTC. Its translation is CASSPTGEAYGYTF.

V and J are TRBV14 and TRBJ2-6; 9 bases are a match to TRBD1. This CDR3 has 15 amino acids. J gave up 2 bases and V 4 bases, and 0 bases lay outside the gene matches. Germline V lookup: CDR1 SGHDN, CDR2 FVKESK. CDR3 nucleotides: TGTGCCAGCAGCCGACAGGGGGCTGGGGCCAACGTCCTGACTTTC. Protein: CASSRQGAGANVLTF.

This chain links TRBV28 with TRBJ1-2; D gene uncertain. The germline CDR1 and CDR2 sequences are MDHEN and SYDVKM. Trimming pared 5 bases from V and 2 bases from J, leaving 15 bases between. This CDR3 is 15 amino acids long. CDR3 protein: CASSPGGRQNYGYTF. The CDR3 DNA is TGTGCCAGCAGTCCTGGTGGACGGCAGAACTATGGCTACACCTTC.

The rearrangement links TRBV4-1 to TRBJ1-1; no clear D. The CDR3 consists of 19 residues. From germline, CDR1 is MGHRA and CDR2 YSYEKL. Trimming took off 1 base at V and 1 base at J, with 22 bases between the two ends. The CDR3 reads CASSQAYGSRGQRNTEAFF. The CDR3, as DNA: TGCGCCAGCAGCCAAGCGTACGGTTCTCGGGGTCAGAGGAACACTGAAGCTTTCTTT.

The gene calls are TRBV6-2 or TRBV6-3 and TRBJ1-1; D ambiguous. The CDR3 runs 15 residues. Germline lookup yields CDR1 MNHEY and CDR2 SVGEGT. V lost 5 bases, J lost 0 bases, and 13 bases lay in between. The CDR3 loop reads CASSPEWVMNTEAFF. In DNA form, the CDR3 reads TGTGCCAGCAGTCCCGAATGGGTAATGAACACTGAAGCTTTCTTT.

CDR3: CASSLFPDGVFRGSSYNSPLHF. CDR3 DNA sequence: TGTGCCAGCAGTTTATTTCCGGACGGGGTATTTCGCGGGAGCTCCTATAATTCACCCCTCCACTTT. The chain carries TRBV27 and TRBJ1-6; D gene uncertain. Trimming cost V 1 base and J 0 bases, with 25 bases left between them. Looked up from germline, CDR1 is MNHEY and CDR2 is SMNVEV (reference sequence). This CDR3 region has 22 residues.

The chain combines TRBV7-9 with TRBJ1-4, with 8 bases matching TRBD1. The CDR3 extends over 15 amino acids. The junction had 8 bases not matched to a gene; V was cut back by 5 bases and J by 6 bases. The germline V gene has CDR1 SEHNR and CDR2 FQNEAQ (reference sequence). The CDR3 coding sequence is TGTGCCAGCAGCGGTTGGACAGGGATGGATGAAAAACTGTTTTTT. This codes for CASSGWTGMDEKLFF.

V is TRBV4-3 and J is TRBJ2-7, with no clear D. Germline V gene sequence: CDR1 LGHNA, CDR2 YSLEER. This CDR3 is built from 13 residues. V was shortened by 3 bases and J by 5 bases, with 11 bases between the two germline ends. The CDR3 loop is CASSHTASHEQYF. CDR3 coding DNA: TGCGCCAGCAGCCACACCGCAAGCCACGAGCAGTACTTC.

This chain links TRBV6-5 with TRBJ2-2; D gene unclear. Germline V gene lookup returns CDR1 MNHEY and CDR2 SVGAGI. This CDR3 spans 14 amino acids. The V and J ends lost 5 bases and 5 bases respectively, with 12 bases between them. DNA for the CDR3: TGTGCCAGCAGTCTACCCTCCCAAACCGGGGAGCTGTTTTTT. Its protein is CASSLPSQTGELFF.

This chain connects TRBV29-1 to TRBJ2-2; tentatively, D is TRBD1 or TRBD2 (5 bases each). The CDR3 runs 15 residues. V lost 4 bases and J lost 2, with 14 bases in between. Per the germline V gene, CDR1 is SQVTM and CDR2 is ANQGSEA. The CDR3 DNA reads TGCAGCGTTGGGGGGTACCCACTAAACACCGGGGAGCTGTTTTTT. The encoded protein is CSVGGYPLNTGELFF.

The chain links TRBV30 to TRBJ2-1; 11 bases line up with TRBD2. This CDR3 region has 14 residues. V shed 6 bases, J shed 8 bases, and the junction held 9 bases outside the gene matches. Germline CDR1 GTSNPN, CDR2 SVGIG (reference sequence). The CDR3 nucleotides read TGTGCCTGCCCCCTAGCGGGGGGTATCTATGAGCAGTTCTTC. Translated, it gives CACPLAGGIYEQFF.

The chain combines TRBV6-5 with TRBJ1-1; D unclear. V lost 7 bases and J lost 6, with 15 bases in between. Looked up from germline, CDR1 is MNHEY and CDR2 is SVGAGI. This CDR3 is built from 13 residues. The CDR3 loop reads CASNSVSGSEAFF. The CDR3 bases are TGTGCCAGCAACTCGGTCTCGGGGTCTGAAGCTTTCTTT.